These 27 T cell receptor beta chains were sequenced from one sample in a study of blood T cell repertoires in COVID-19. TCRdb's copy holds only in-frame clones and misses some; the assay was immunoSEQ multiplex PCR. This sample has about 350,000 clones; about nine tenths occur once, and the top ten carry under 5%. Source material: peripheral blood. These receptors were collected from an older woman with COVID-19, enrolled during active disease.

The chain couples TRBV4-1 to TRBJ1-5; 9 nucleotides align to TRBD1. CDR3 length equals 15 residues. The V segment lost 8 bases and the J segment 3 bases; nucleotides outside the gene matches: 8. The germline V gene encodes CDR1 MGHRA and CDR2 YSYEKL. This chain's CDR3 is CASGKTGGFNQPQHF. As DNA, the CDR3 is TGCGCCAGCGGGAAGACAGGGGGTTTCAATCAGCCCCAGCATTTT.

The chain uses TRBV7-9 and TRBJ2-2; D possibly corresponds to TRBD2 (5 bases). This CDR3 has 13 amino acids. CDR1 is SEHNR and CDR2 is FQNEAQ in the germline V gene (reference sequence). Trimming took 5 bases from V and 6 from J, leaving 10 bases between them. CDR3 protein: CASSVRGAGELFF. DNA for the CDR3: TGTGCCAGCAGCGTCCGGGGTGCCGGGGAGCTGTTTTTT.

This clone was recorded once. The chain couples TRBV7-8 to TRBJ2-2; D unclear. CDR1 is SGHVS and CDR2 is FQNEAQ in the germline V gene. V was clipped by 5 bases and J by 3 bases, with 10 bases between them. This CDR3 contains 14 residues. The CDR3 spells CASSPIWYTGELFF. CDR3 nucleotides: TGTGCCAGCAGCCCTATTTGGTACACCGGGGAGCTGTTTTTT.

The chain joins TRBV21-1 to TRBJ1-1; the table's D gene call, TRBD1, was not cross checked with the DNA. TRBV21-1 is a documented pseudogene. CDR3 size: 11 residues. The CDR3 DNA follows: TGTGCCAGCAGCCCTCAGGGGGAAGCTTTCTTT. It yields the protein CASSPQGEAFF.

Here the CDR3 DNA reads TGTGCCAGCAGTCATGGACTAGCGGGGGATACGCAGTATTTT. Residues: CASSHGLAGDTQYF. The chain has TRBV6-5 and TRBJ2-3; 12 bases match TRBD2. With V trimmed by 5 bases and J by 6 bases, 3 bases remained unmatched. CDR3 size: 14 residues. Germline assignment: CDR1 MNHEY and CDR2 SVGAGI.

The J gene is TRBJ2-3, the V gene TRBV9, with D uncertain. V was shortened by 0 bases and J by 4 bases, with 12 bases between the two germline ends. Germline loops: CDR1 SGDLS, CDR2 YYNGEE. The CDR3 runs 15 residues. CDR3 protein: CASSVGAIPPDTQYF. CDR3 bases: TGTGCCAGCAGCGTAGGAGCGATCCCCCCAGATACGCAGTATTTT.

The genes are TRBV7-9 and TRBJ1-4; tentatively, D is TRBD1 (6 bases). Germline CDR1 SEHNR, CDR2 FQNEAQ (reference sequence). This CDR3 is 15 amino acids long. The V and J ends lost 1 base and 4 bases respectively, with 10 bases between them. DNA of the CDR3: TGTGCCAGCAGCTTAGGTTCAGGGGATAATGAAAAACTGTTTTTT. Translated, it gives CASSLGSGDNEKLFF.

This chain connects TRBV12-5 to TRBJ2-3, with 9 bases lining up with TRBD1. The germline CDR1 and CDR2 sequences are LGHNT and FRNRAP. Germline trimming cut 1 base from V and 3 bases from J; bases unmatched to any gene: 2. This CDR3 comprises 15 residues. This CDR3 is CASGLGDRETDTQYF. CDR3 coding DNA: TGTGCTAGTGGTTTGGGGGACAGGGAAACAGATACGCAGTATTTT.

The chain joins TRBV4-2 to TRBJ1-2; 7 nucleotides line up with TRBD1. Per the germline V gene, CDR1 is LGHNA and CDR2 is YNFKEQ. V trimming: 5 bases; J trimming: 3 bases; junction bases outside the gene matches: 18. CDR3 length: 18 amino acids. For the CDR3, the DNA is TGTGCCAGCAGCTCCCACCTAATGACAGGGAGTTTAGACTATGGCTACACCTTC. This translates into CASSSHLMTGSLDYGYTF.

The chain combines TRBV27 with TRBJ1-4; 10 bases line up with TRBD1. V was pared by 8 bases and J by 7 bases, with 13 bases of the junction left unmatched. The germline gives CDR1 MNHEY, CDR2 SMNVEV (reference sequence). This CDR3 spans 16 amino acids. CDR3 protein: CASGRVKGQGIEKLFF. CDR3 DNA sequence: TGTGCCAGCGGACGAGTAAAGGGACAGGGGATTGAAAAACTGTTTTTT.

This clone was counted many times. V usage is TRBV28 and J usage is TRBJ1-1; possible D gene TRBD1, 6 bases. The V gene lost 6 bases and the J gene lost 4 bases, with 12 bases spanning the gap. This CDR3 is built from 13 residues. Germline V gene sequence: CDR1 MDHEN, CDR2 SYDVKM. CDR3 DNA: TGTGCCAGCAGCAACAGGGAGGGCACTGAAGCTTTCTTT. Protein: CASSNREGTEAFF.

The V call is TRBV21-1, the J call TRBJ2-7; TRBD1, the table's D call, was not compared with the DNA. TRBV21-1 is termed a pseudogene. This CDR3 comprises 16 residues. CDR3 amino acids: CASSKGRDRVVYEQYF. The CDR3 DNA reads as TGTGCCAGCAGCAAGGGGCGGGACAGGGTGGTGTACGAGCAGTACTTC.

The V and J genes are TRBV9 and TRBJ2-1; TRBD2 agrees at 9 bases. The CDR3 loop spans 16 amino acids. Germline V CDR1 and CDR2: SGDLS, YYNGEE. With 4 bases clipped from V and 7 bases from J, the junction kept 12 bases outside the gene matches. CDR3 DNA sequence: TGTGCCAGCAGCCCGCACTCCGGGACTAGCCCAAATGAGCAGTTCTTC. It codes for CASSPHSGTSPNEQFF.

The genes are TRBV5-1 and TRBJ1-6, with D unclear. There are 16 residues in the CDR3. The V and J ends lost 0 bases and 0 bases respectively, with 7 bases between them. From germline, CDR1 is SGHRS and CDR2 YFSETQ. The CDR3 sequence: CASSLGGNSYNSPLHF. CDR3 sequence (DNA): TGCGCCAGCAGCTTGGGAGGGAACTCCTATAATTCACCCCTCCACTTT. The variable domain in full, with the rest retrieved from reference TRBV5-1 and TRBJ1-6, is KAGVTQTPRYLIKTRGQQVTLSCSPISGHRSVSWYQQTPGQGLQFLFEYFSETQRNKGNFPGRFSGRQFSNSRSEMNVSTLELGDSALYLCASSLGGNSYNSPLHFGNGTRLTVT.

The genes are TRBV4-2 and TRBJ2-1; TRBD2 aligns across 13 bases. After removal of 4 bases from V and 7 bases from J, the junction contained 13 bases not matched to a gene. This CDR3 comprises 18 residues. Germline CDR1 LGHNA, CDR2 YNFKEQ. The CDR3, as DNA: TGTGCCAGCAGCCGAAAGCCTCGTGTGGGACTAGCGGGAAATGAGCAGTTCTTC. Its protein product is CASSRKPRVGLAGNEQFF.

V gene TRBV5-1 combines with J gene TRBJ2-1, with TRBD2 matching over 11 bases. Trimming cost V 2 bases and J 4 bases; bases outside gene matches: 8. CDR3 length equals 17 residues. Germline V gene data show CDR1 as SGHRS and CDR2 as YFSETQ. The CDR3 here is CASSLPSGTSGYNEQFF. In DNA form, the CDR3 reads TGCGCCAGCAGCTTACCCTCCGGGACTAGCGGATACAATGAGCAGTTCTTC.

The J gene is TRBJ2-1, the V gene TRBV28; 9 bases agree with TRBD1. In germline, CDR1 is MDHEN, CDR2 SYDVKM. This CDR3 spans 16 amino acids. V lost 7 bases to trimming and J lost 6 bases; unmatched junction nucleotides: 13. As DNA, the CDR3 is TGTGCCAGCACCCCCTGGTCGGCGGGACAGGGCAATGAGCAGTTCTTC. Translated, it gives CASTPWSAGQGNEQFF.

In DNA form, the CDR3 reads TGTGCCAGCAGCTTAGTTTCGACAGGGGGGTCCAAGGAGCAGTACTTC. This encodes CASSLVSTGGSKEQYF. The V and J genes are TRBV7-9 and TRBJ2-7, with TRBD1 matching over 9 bases. Germline V gene sequence: CDR1 SEHNR, CDR2 FQNEAQ (reference sequence). Losses at the gene ends were 1 base for V and 7 bases for J; bases not matched to a gene: 11. This CDR3 has 16 residues. Variable domain in full (rest from reference TRBV7-9 and TRBJ2-7): DTGVSQNPRHKITKRGQNVTFRCDPISEHNRLYWYRQTLGQGPEFLTYFQNEAQLEKSRLLSDRFSAERPKGSFSTLEIQRTEQGDSAMYLCASSLVSTGGSKEQYFGPGTRLTVT.

The J gene is TRBJ1-4, the V gene TRBV18, with 8 bases aligning to TRBD1. The CDR3 has 18 residues. Losses at the gene ends were 3 bases for V and 4 bases for J; bases not matched to a gene: 13. Germline CDR1 reads KGHSH; CDR2 reads LQKENI. The CDR3 spells CASSPTNVGQGVNEKLFF. For the CDR3, the DNA is TGTGCCAGCTCACCGACGAATGTTGGACAGGGCGTTAATGAAAAACTGTTTTTT.

The rearrangement links TRBV7-9 to TRBJ2-5; 8 bases line up with TRBD1. J was trimmed by 3 bases and V by 1 base; bases with no gene match: 1. The germline V gene has CDR1 SEHNR and CDR2 FQNEAQ (reference sequence). The CDR3 has 14 amino acids. The CDR3 sequence: CASSLVGQEETQYF. DNA for the CDR3: TGTGCCAGCAGCTTAGTGGGACAGGAAGAGACCCAGTACTTC.

This clone was found once. The chain uses TRBV24-1 and TRBJ2-3, with TRBD1 as a possible D gene (6 bases). Germline lookup yields CDR1 KGHDR and CDR2 SFDVKD. This CDR3 is built from 17 residues. Trimming pared 0 bases from V and 5 bases from J, leaving 17 bases between. This CDR3 reads CATSDLVPGQWGDTQYF. In DNA form, the CDR3 reads TGTGCCACCAGTGATTTGGTCCCCGGACAGTGGGGAGATACGCAGTATTTT.

This chain links TRBV28 with TRBJ1-5, with no clear D. The CDR3 covers 12 residues. Germline V gene data show CDR1 as MDHEN and CDR2 as SYDVKM. The V and J ends lost 6 bases and 6 bases respectively, with 9 bases between them. CDR3 loop: CASREVGQPQHF. In nucleotides, the CDR3 is TGTGCCAGCAGAGAGGTTGGTCAGCCCCAGCATTTT.

The rearrangement links TRBV6-6 to TRBJ1-1; no clear D gene. This CDR3 is built from 13 residues. Germline-derived CDR1 and CDR2 are MNHNY and SVGAGI (reference sequence). The V and J ends lost 4 bases and 2 bases respectively, with 8 bases between them. The CDR3, as DNA: TGTGCCAGCAGTTCCTTCAGTAACACTGAAGCTTTCTTT. Amino acid sequence: CASSSFSNTEAFF.

The chain couples TRBV9 to TRBJ2-7, with 9 bases lining up with TRBD2. J was trimmed by 2 bases and V by 4 bases; bases with no gene match: 10. The germline V gene has CDR1 SGDLS and CDR2 YYNGEE. This CDR3 comprises 16 residues. CDR3 sequence reads: CASSPRAAGGTYEQYF. The CDR3, as DNA: TGTGCCAGCAGCCCCCGAGCGGCGGGGGGGACCTACGAGCAGTACTTC.

This rearrangement joins TRBV20-1 to TRBJ2-7; 7 nucleotides agree with TRBD1. J gave up 10 bases and V 6 bases, and 9 bases lay outside the gene matches. The CDR3 is 11 amino acids. The germline CDR1 and CDR2 sequences are DFQATT and SNEGSKA (reference sequence). CDR3 amino acids: CSANLGTDQYF. Here the CDR3 DNA reads TGCAGTGCAAACCTCGGGACAGACCAGTACTTC.

The chain combines TRBV7-3 with TRBJ2-3, with a possible D match to TRBD2 (6 bases). V was clipped by 4 bases and J by 2 bases, with 10 bases between them. The CDR3 is 14 residues long. Germline V lookup: CDR1 SGHTA, CDR2 FQGTGA. The CDR3 DNA sequence: TGTGCCAGCAGCTCGGGACTTACCACAGATACGCAGTATTTT. Translation gives CASSSGLTTDTQYF.

The chain couples TRBV3-1 (or the pseudogene TRBV3-2) to TRBJ1-6; D not resolved. The germline V and J ends were trimmed by 1 base and 7 bases, with 2 bases remaining between them. The CDR3 has 12 residues. Germline V CDR1 and CDR2: LGHDT, YNNKEL (reference sequence). The CDR3 sequence: CASSQVNSPLHF. As DNA, the CDR3 is TGTGCCAGCAGCCAAGTAAATTCACCCCTCCACTTT.